This T cell receptor beta chain was recovered during a study of OX40 agonist ivuxolimab in advanced cancers. Study at large: Ivuxolimab is an agonistic anti-OX40 (CD134) antibody, and patients were treated with it. Dosing consisted of intravenous ivuxolimab at 0.01 to 10 mg/kg every 2 weeks. Study findings and constraints: Among T cells, CD8+ cells averaged more expanded clones than CD4+ cells.

Profiled with immunoSEQ multiplex PCR; TCRdb holds only in-frame clones, not every one. The sample lists some 19,000 clones, 85% to 90% occurring once. As for this clone: The target antigen is unknown. Other nucleotide sequences in the sample specify the same CDR3.

The CDR3 sequence is 15 residues long. Between the trimmed V and J ends, which lost 0 bases and 5 bases, there was a span of 10 bases. The germline V gene encodes CDR1 LGHNA and CDR2 YSLEER. Samples were taken at baseline and on day 1 of cycles 4 and 7. Sequenced material: CD4+ or CD8+ T cells sorted from blood, taken in a trial of the OX40 agonist ivuxolimab. This receptor was identified in an adult with an advanced solid tumor such as melanoma, head and neck, liver or kidney cancer. The chain has TRBV4-3 and TRBJ2-2; the D is unclear. The CDR3 nucleotides read TGCGCCAGCAGCCAAGAACTGGGTCTGACCGGGGAGCTGTTTTTT. It codes for CASSQELGLTGELFF.